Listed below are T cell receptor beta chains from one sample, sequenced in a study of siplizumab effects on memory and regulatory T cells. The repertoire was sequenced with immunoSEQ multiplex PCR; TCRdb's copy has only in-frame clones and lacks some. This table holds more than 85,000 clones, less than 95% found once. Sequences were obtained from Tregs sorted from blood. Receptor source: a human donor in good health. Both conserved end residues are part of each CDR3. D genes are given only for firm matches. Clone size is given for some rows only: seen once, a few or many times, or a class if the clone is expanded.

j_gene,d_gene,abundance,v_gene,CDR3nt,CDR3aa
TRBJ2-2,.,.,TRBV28,TGTGCCAGCAGTTTGCAGACCGGGGAGCTGTTTTTT,CASSLQTGELFF
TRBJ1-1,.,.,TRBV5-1,TGCGCCAGCAGCTTGGTCTCAGGAGCGATGAACACTGAAGCTTTCTTT,CASSLVSGAMNTEAFF
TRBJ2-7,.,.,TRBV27,TGTGCCAGCAGGGGGTCCGTGGGCTACGAGCAGTACTTC,CASRGSVGYEQYF
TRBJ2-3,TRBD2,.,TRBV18,TGTGCCAGCTCACTAGCGGGAGGGCCAAATACGCAGTATTTT,CASSLAGGPNTQYF
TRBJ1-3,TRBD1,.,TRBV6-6,TGTGCCAGCACCCCACAGGGGCCACTCTCTGGAAACACCATATATTTT,CASTPQGPLSGNTIYF
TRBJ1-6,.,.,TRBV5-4,TGTGCCAGCAGCGTCCCAGGGGCGAGCTCCTATAATTCACCCCTCCACTTT,CASSVPGASSYNSPLHF
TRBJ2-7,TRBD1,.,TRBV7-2,TGTGCCAGCAGCTTAGGGGCTTACAGGGGAATGGGCTCCTACGAGCAGTACTTC,CASSLGAYRGMGSYEQYF
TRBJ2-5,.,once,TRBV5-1,TGCGCCAGCAGTGTAGCTCTGGGTCGCCCAGACAGGACCCAGTACTTC,CASSVALGRPDRTQYF
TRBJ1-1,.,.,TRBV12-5,TGTGCTAGTGGTTTTCGCGGGGAAGCTTTCTTT,CASGFRGEAFF
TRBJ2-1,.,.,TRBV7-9,TGTGCCAGCAGGTACTACAATGAGCAGTTCTTC,CASRYYNEQFF
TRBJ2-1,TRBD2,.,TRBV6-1,TGTGCCAGCAGTGAACTGATAAGTTTGGCTAGCGGCTACAATGAGCAGTTCTTC,CASSELISLASGYNEQFF
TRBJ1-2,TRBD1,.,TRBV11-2,TGTGCCAGCAGCTTATCCGGGACAGGAGTTCGCTATGGCTACACCTTC,CASSLSGTGVRYGYTF
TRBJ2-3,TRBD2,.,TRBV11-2,TGTGCCAGCAGGTGGAGCGGGACGTCAGATACGCAGTATTTT,CASRWSGTSDTQYF
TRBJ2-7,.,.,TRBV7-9,TGTGCCAGCAGCCAAGCGTCCGAGCAGTACTTC,CASSQASEQYF
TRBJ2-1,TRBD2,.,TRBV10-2,TGCGCCAGCAGTGAGACTAGCGGGACGGAGCAGTTCTTC,CASSETSGTEQFF
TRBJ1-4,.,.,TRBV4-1,TGCGCCAGCAGCTCTGGGGGCCGCCGGGGGGAAAAACTGTTTTTT,CASSSGGRRGEKLFF
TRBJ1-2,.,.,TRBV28,TGTGCCAGCAGTTTAAGCCGTGGCTACACCTTC,CASSLSRGYTF
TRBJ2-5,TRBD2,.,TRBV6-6,TGTGCCAGTCGCCGACTAGCGGGAGTTCAGACCCAGTACTTC,CASRRLAGVQTQYF
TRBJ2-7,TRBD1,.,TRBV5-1,TGCGCCAGCAGCTTCTTAGGGACAGGGGTGGGCGAGCAGTACTTC,CASSFLGTGVGEQYF
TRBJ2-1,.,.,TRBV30,TGTGCCTGGACTCCAGTAGTAAATGAGCAGTTCTTC,CAWTPVVNEQFF
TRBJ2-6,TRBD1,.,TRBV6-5,TGTGCCAGCAGCTACACAGGGGCTGGGGCCAACGTCCTGACTTTC,CASSYTGAGANVLTF
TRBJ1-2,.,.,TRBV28,TGTGCCAGCAGTTCCGGGGCCCGTGGCTACACCTTC,CASSSGARGYTF
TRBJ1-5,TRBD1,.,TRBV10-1,TGCGCCAACCCAGGGGGTTTGTTAAGTTTAGGCAATCAGCCCCAGCATTTT,CANPGGLLSLGNQPQHF
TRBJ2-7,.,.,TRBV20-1,TGCAGTGGTGCCTTATCCTACGAGCAGTACTTC,CSGALSYEQYF
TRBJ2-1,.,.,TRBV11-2,TGTGCCAGCAGCTTATCCCGACACAATGAGCAGTTCTTC,CASSLSRHNEQFF
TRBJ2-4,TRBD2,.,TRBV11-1,TGTGCCAGCAGCTTTACGTCTAGCGGGGCCCGGGAGCAAAGAAACATTCAGTACTTC,CASSFTSSGAREQRNIQYF
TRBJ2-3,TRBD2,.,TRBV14,TGTGCCAGCAGCCTAAGGACTAGCGGGAGCACAGATACGCAGTATTTT,CASSLRTSGSTDTQYF
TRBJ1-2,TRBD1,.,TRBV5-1,TGCGCCAGCAGCTCCACGAAACCGGGACAGGGAGGATATGGCTACACCTTC,CASSSTKPGQGGYGYTF
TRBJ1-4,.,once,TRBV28,TGTGCCAGCAGTTCCCGTAGTGAAAAACTGTTTTTT,CASSSRSEKLFF
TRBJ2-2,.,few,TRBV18,TGTGCCAGCTCACCACAGAACACCGGGGAGCTGTTTTTT,CASSPQNTGELFF
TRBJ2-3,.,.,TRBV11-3,TGTGCCAGCAGCTTAGGAAGCGGGTTCCCCACAGATACGCAGTATTTT,CASSLGSGFPTDTQYF
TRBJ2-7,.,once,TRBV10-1,TGCGCCAGCAGTGAGTCTAGGGACCGATACGAGCAGTACTTC,CASSESRDRYEQYF